This TCR beta chain was identified during a study of T cell changes during pregnancy in multiple sclerosis. V was cut by 5 bases and J by 4 bases, with 5 bases left in between. Per the germline V gene, CDR1 is SNHLY and CDR2 is FYNNEI. The CDR3 has 11 amino acids. Measured with immunoSEQ multiplex PCR; TCRdb has only the in-frame clones, and not every one. The data hold 50,000 to 60,000 clones, with roughly nine tenths observed a single time. The V gene is TRBV2, the J gene TRBJ1-2; D unresolved. This clonotype was obtained from a female donor with multiple sclerosis, enrolled in a pregnancy study. The starting material was CD4+ T cells from peripheral blood mononuclear cells, obtained in the first trimester of pregnancy. This CDR3 is CASSLSYGYTF. The CDR3 DNA follows: TGTGCCAGCAGTCTCAGCTATGGCTACACCTTC.